Presented here are 19 T cell receptor beta chains from one specimen sequenced in a study of blood T cell repertoires in COVID-19. Sequencing was performed with immunoSEQ multiplex PCR; in TCRdb, only in-frame clones are kept and a portion is missing. The table lists about 200,000 clones, just over 85% of them singletons, with approximately 6.1% in the top ten. Material for sequencing was peripheral blood. The receptors were sampled from a man at least 80 years old with acute or convalescent COVID-19.

The gene calls are TRBV25-1 and TRBJ1-5; D unresolved. Germline V gives CDR1 MGHDK, CDR2 SYGVNS. The CDR3 spans 14 residues. Trimming pared 7 bases from V and 4 bases from J, leaving 14 bases between. The CDR3: CASTPMGRNQPQHF. The CDR3 DNA follows: TGTGCCAGCACCCCAATGGGGAGGAATCAGCCCCAGCATTTT.

The chain couples TRBV28 to TRBJ1-2, with 11 bases lining up with TRBD1. CDR3 length: 14 residues. The germline V gene encodes CDR1 MDHEN and CDR2 SYDVKM. With V trimmed by 4 bases and J by 4 bases, 2 bases remained unmatched. The chain's CDR3 is CASSSGTGGYGYTF. The CDR3 coding sequence is TGTGCCAGCAGTTCCGGGACAGGGGGCTATGGCTACACCTTC.

The chain employs TRBV10-3 and TRBJ2-1; D is possibly TRBD2 (5 bases). CDR1 ENHRY and CDR2 SYGVKD come from the germline V gene. V lost 4 bases, J lost 5 bases, and 9 bases lay in between. This CDR3 is 13 amino acids long. The CDR3, as DNA: TGTGCCATCAGTGTATTCGGGAACAATGAGCAGTTCTTC. Amino acids: CAISVFGNNEQFF.

The rearrangement links TRBV21-1 to TRBJ2-3; the table gives TRBD2 as D, unverified against the DNA. TRBV21-1 is marked as a pseudogene. The CDR3 length is 17 residues. The CDR3 sequence: CASSKGAASGCTDTQYF. The CDR3 bases are TGTGCCAGCAGCAAAGGGGCGGCTAGCGGGTGCACAGATACGCAGTATTTT.

The chain couples TRBV4-2 to TRBJ2-5; 10 nucleotides line up with TRBD1. Trimming took 2 bases from V and 5 from J; bases not matched to a gene: 2. Germline values: CDR1 LGHNA, CDR2 YNFKEQ. The CDR3 extends over 14 amino acids. The CDR3 sequence: CASSQRQGAETQYF. The CDR3, as DNA: TGTGCCAGCAGCCAAAGACAGGGGGCCGAGACCCAGTACTTC.

This chain links TRBV11-2 with TRBJ2-2; a weak D match, TRBD2 (5 bases). V was pared by 8 bases and J by 4 bases, with 23 bases between. This CDR3 has 17 residues. CDR1 and CDR2 from the germline V gene are SGHAT and FQNNGV. For the CDR3, the DNA is TGTGCCAGCGGTCGAAACCGGGGTATTATGAGCACCGGGGAGCTGTTTTTT. It encodes CASGRNRGIMSTGELFF. Complete variable domain (other parts from reference TRBV11-2 and TRBJ2-2): EAGVAQSPRYKIIEKRQSVAFWCNPISGHATLYWYQQILGQGPKLLIQFQNNGVVDDSQLPKDRFSAERLKGVDSTLKIQPAKLEDSAVYLCASGRNRGIMSTGELFFGEGSRLTVL.

The V gene is TRBV27, the J gene TRBJ1-6; 7 bases map to TRBD1. V trimming: 5 bases; J trimming: 6 bases; junction bases outside the gene matches: 7. The germline V gene has CDR1 MNHEY and CDR2 SMNVEV (reference sequence). The CDR3 runs 15 residues. This chain's CDR3 is CASSTWDRLNSPLHF. The CDR3 nucleotides are TGTGCCAGCAGTACGTGGGACAGACTTAATTCACCCCTCCACTTT.

The chain uses TRBV7-3 and TRBJ2-1, with D perhaps matching TRBD1 (5 bases). This CDR3 comprises 14 residues. Trimming removed 1 base from V and 8 bases from J, with 12 bases in between. CDR1 and CDR2 (germline): SGHTA, FQGTGA. The DNA for the CDR3 is TGTGCCAGCAGCTTAAGGGGTCAGGGTGATGAGCAGTTCTTC. It encodes CASSLRGQGDEQFF.

This rearrangement joins TRBV11-3 to TRBJ2-7; D not resolved. The length of the CDR3 is 15 residues. CDR1 is SGHNT, CDR2 YENEEA, per germline. The V and J ends lost 3 bases and 3 bases respectively, with 15 bases between them. CDR3 sequence reads: CASSFGPPPFYEQYF. CDR3 in DNA: TGTGCCAGCAGCTTTGGGCCCCCGCCTTTCTACGAGCAGTACTTC. The variable domain in full, completed from reference TRBV11-3 and TRBJ2-7, reads EAGVVQSPRYKIIEKKQPVAFWCNPISGHNTLYWYLQNLGQGPELLIRYENEEAVDDSQLPKDRFSAERLKGVDSTLKIQPAELGDSAVYLCASSFGPPPFYEQYFGPGTRLTVT.

The chain recombines TRBV27 with TRBJ2-4; possibly TRBD2 for D (7 bases). The germline V and J ends were trimmed by 9 bases and 3 bases, with 18 bases remaining between them. CDR1 MNHEY and CDR2 SMNVEV come from the germline V gene (reference sequence). This CDR3 is built from 15 residues. The CDR3 sequence: CARRGGGRFKNIQYF. The CDR3 nucleotides are TGTGCCAGAAGAGGGGGGGGCCGCTTCAAAAACATTCAGTACTTC.

This clone has a single count. The chain has TRBV28 and TRBJ2-1; 15 bases fit TRBD2. The CDR3 extends over 14 amino acids. The trim removed 6 bases at V and 9 bases at J, leaving 3 bases unmatched. Germline V CDR1 and CDR2: MDHEN, SYDVKM. CDR3 in amino acids: CASRRTSGRVEQFF. The DNA for the CDR3 is TGTGCCAGCAGAAGGACTAGCGGGAGGGTTGAGCAGTTCTTC.

The chain uses TRBV5-6 and TRBJ2-5; TRBD2 is a possible D gene (5 bases). Germline assignment: CDR1 SGHDT and CDR2 YYEEEE. Trimming took 0 bases from V and 2 from J, leaving 8 bases between them. The CDR3 runs to 14 residues. The CDR3 sequence is CASSLAGGQETQYF. CDR3 bases: TGTGCCAGCAGCTTGGCTGGAGGTCAAGAGACCCAGTACTTC.

The chain combines TRBV5-4 with TRBJ1-2, with TRBD1 identical over 8 bases. This CDR3 is built from 14 residues. V lost 6 bases and J lost 7; bases outside the gene matches: 11. Germline V gene data show CDR1 as SGHNT and CDR2 as YYREEE (reference sequence). The CDR3 reads CASTLGQGIGGYTF. CDR3 in DNA: TGTGCCAGCACCCTAGGACAGGGAATAGGTGGCTACACCTTC.

The chain joins TRBV6-5 to TRBJ2-7, with 8 positions matching TRBD1. The CDR3 consists of 13 residues. The germline gives CDR1 MNHEY, CDR2 SVGAGI. V trimming: 8 bases; J trimming: 4 bases; junction bases outside the gene matches: 7. The CDR3 DNA sequence: TGTGCCAGCCGTCAGGGGGCTTTTTACGAGCAGTACTTC. Amino acid sequence: CASRQGAFYEQYF.

This clone was detected only once. The chain links TRBV5-1 to TRBJ2-2; D unclear. Per the germline V gene, CDR1 is SGHRS and CDR2 is YFSETQ. The CDR3 is 16 residues long. The V end was cut by 1 base, the J end by 4 bases, with 14 bases between. The CDR3 region has the DNA TGCGCCAGCAGCTTGATGGCTAGTATAAGCACCGGGGAGCTGTTTTTT. Translated, it gives CASSLMASISTGELFF. Variable domain in full (rest from reference TRBV5-1 and TRBJ2-2): KAGVTQTPRYLIKTRGQQVTLSCSPISGHRSVSWYQQTPGQGLQFLFEYFSETQRNKGNFPGRFSGRQFSNSRSEMNVSTLELGDSALYLCASSLMASISTGELFFGEGSRLTVL.

CDR3 nucleotides: TGTGCCAGCAGCTTGGGTAAGAACAGGTTCACAGATACGCAGTATTTT. It translates to CASSLGKNRFTDTQYF. The V call is TRBV5-6, the J call TRBJ2-3; a weak D match, TRBD1 (5 bases). Trimming took off 0 bases at V and 2 bases at J, with 13 bases between the two ends. The CDR3 spans 16 residues. Germline CDR1 and CDR2: SGHDT and YYEEEE.

The chain combines TRBV24-1 with TRBJ2-6; D possibly corresponds to TRBD2 (5 bases). The germline V gene has CDR1 KGHDR and CDR2 SFDVKD. Deletions cut 4 bases from V and 0 bases from J, with 6 bases between. The CDR3 runs to 15 residues. The CDR3 nucleotides are TGTGCCACCAGTGAACGGGGCTCTGGGGCCAACGTCCTGACTTTC. It specifies CATSERGSGANVLTF.

The genes are TRBV7-8 and TRBJ1-6; D might be TRBD1 (5 bases). The germline V gene has CDR1 SGHVS and CDR2 FQNEAQ. This CDR3 is 15 amino acids long. V was trimmed by 2 bases and J by 10 bases, leaving 15 bases between them. The CDR3 DNA reads as TGTGCCAGCAGCTTAATTAGGCAGGGTGAATCACCCCTCCACTTT. It codes for CASSLIRQGESPLHF.

The chain uses TRBV18 and TRBJ1-5; 10 bases agree with TRBD1. Germline loops: CDR1 KGHSH, CDR2 LQKENI. The J segment lost 2 bases and the V segment lost 5 bases, leaving 3 bases of the junction unmatched. This CDR3 spans 15 amino acids. CDR3 region: CASSAGTGGNQPQHF. The CDR3 DNA reads as TGTGCCAGCTCAGCCGGGACAGGGGGCAATCAGCCCCAGCATTTT.